These 27 T cell receptor beta chains share one sample of origin, sequenced in a study of blood T cell repertoires in COVID-19. Data came from immunoSEQ multiplex PCR; TCRdb stores just in-frame clones and leaves some out. The data show roughly 280,000 clones, around 85% seen once. The material sequenced was peripheral blood. The receptors come from a woman in her seventies with acute or convalescent COVID-19.

The genes are TRBV10-3 and TRBJ1-6; maybe TRBD1 (5 bases). This CDR3 contains 15 residues. The germline gives CDR1 ENHRY, CDR2 SYGVKD. V lost 4 bases, J lost 7 bases, and 14 bases lay in between. The chain's CDR3 is CAISAAQGNNSPLHF. The CDR3 DNA sequence: TGTGCCATCAGTGCCGCCCAGGGAAACAATTCACCCCTCCACTTT.

The genes are TRBV6-2 or TRBV6-3 and TRBJ1-2, with no clear D. The germline V gene encodes CDR1 MNHEY and CDR2 SVGEGT. This CDR3 spans 12 amino acids. The ends were cut back, 6 bases at V and 2 bases at J, with 7 bases in the middle. The DNA for the CDR3 is TGTGCCAGCAGCACCGGGAACTATGGCTACACCTTC. Translated: CASSTGNYGYTF.

The chain is built from TRBV11-2 and TRBJ2-1, with 7 nucleotides matching TRBD2. CDR3 length: 14 amino acids. V lost 4 bases, J lost 9 bases, and 9 bases stayed unmatched. The germline V gene has CDR1 SGHAT and CDR2 FQNNGV. The chain's CDR3 is CASSSPRGKIEQFF. CDR3 DNA: TGTGCCAGCAGCTCCCCGCGGGGGAAGATTGAGCAGTTCTTC. Full variable domain (missing parts from reference TRBV11-2 and TRBJ2-1): EAGVAQSPRYKIIEKRQSVAFWCNPISGHATLYWYQQILGQGPKLLIQFQNNGVVDDSQLPKDRFSAERLKGVDSTLKIQPAKLEDSAVYLCASSSPRGKIEQFFGPGTRLTVL.

V usage is TRBV10-2 and J usage is TRBJ1-5; 8 nucleotides match TRBD1. Looked up from germline, CDR1 is WSHSY and CDR2 is SAAADI. This CDR3 has 14 amino acids. Trimming cost V 9 bases and J 0 bases; bases outside gene matches: 4. The CDR3, as DNA: TGCGCCAGGGCTCAGGGGGCTAGCAATCAGCCCCAGCATTTT. Translating it yields CARAQGASNQPQHF.

The genes are TRBV3-1 (or the pseudogene TRBV3-2) and TRBJ1-1; 9 bases align to TRBD1. After removal of 3 bases from V and 4 bases from J, the junction contained 6 bases not matched to a gene. CDR1 is LGHDT, CDR2 YNNKEL, per germline (reference sequence). CDR3 length equals 15 residues. CDR3 sequence: CASSQGQGRTTEAFF. For the CDR3, the DNA is TGTGCCAGCAGCCAGGGACAGGGAAGGACCACTGAAGCTTTCTTT.

Comments on this clone: One junction end does not reproduce the germline sequence, and a read error may be involved. This chain joins TRBV6-6 and TRBJ2-4; D is possibly TRBD1 (6 bases). In germline, CDR1 is MNHNY, CDR2 SVGAGI (reference sequence). This CDR3 is 11 amino acids long. Written as DNA, the CDR3 is TGTGCCAGCAGTGAGACAGGCCGACTGAACTTC. Amino acid sequence: CASSETGRLNF.

The V call is TRBV2, the J call TRBJ2-2; unclear D gene. Germline V gives CDR1 SNHLY, CDR2 FYNNEI. V lost 2 bases and J lost 4, with 5 bases in between. This CDR3 region has 13 residues. This CDR3 reads CASSETGTGELFF. The CDR3, as DNA: TGTGCCAGCAGTGAAACGGGCACCGGGGAGCTGTTTTTT.

The chain couples TRBV4-1 to TRBJ1-1, with D uncertain. Germline V CDR1 and CDR2: MGHRA, YSYEKL. Trimming removed 3 bases from V and 5 bases from J, with 19 bases in between. This CDR3 is 16 amino acids long. CDR3 nucleotides: TGCGCCAGCAGCCACCCTTCAATCGCGGGAAGAACTGAAGCTTTCTTT. It specifies CASSHPSIAGRTEAFF.

V usage is TRBV9 and J usage is TRBJ2-1; 9 bases agree with TRBD1. With 4 bases clipped from V and 8 bases from J, the junction kept 16 bases outside the gene matches. CDR3 length equals 17 residues. Per the germline V gene, CDR1 is SGDLS and CDR2 is YYNGEE. CDR3 nucleotides: TGTGCCAGCAGCACCCGGTCGGGGACAGGGAATCACTATGAGCAGTTCTTC. Translating it yields CASSTRSGTGNHYEQFF.

The chain links TRBV5-1 to TRBJ1-5, with D unclear. The V and J ends lost 4 bases and 4 bases respectively, with 3 bases between them. Germline lookup yields CDR1 SGHRS and CDR2 YFSETQ. The CDR3 is 11 residues long. CDR3 loop: CASSPNQPQHF. In DNA form, the CDR3 reads TGCGCCAGCAGCCCAAATCAGCCCCAGCATTTT.

CDR3 protein: CASSQPRAHEQFF. DNA for the CDR3: TGCGCCAGCAGCCAACCCAGGGCCCATGAGCAGTTCTTC. The chain has TRBV4-1 and TRBJ2-1, with D possibly TRBD1 on 5 matching bases. Trimming stripped 2 bases from V and 8 bases from J, with 10 bases between. This CDR3 contains 13 residues. Germline CDR1 and CDR2: MGHRA and YSYEKL.

The CDR3 sequence: CASSQRGFGTEAFF. In DNA form, the CDR3 reads TGTGCCAGCAGCCAGAGGGGGTTTGGGACTGAAGCTTTCTTT. The chain is built from TRBV3-1 (or the pseudogene TRBV3-2) and TRBJ1-1, with D possibly being TRBD1 (6 bases). Germline lookup yields CDR1 LGHDT and CDR2 YNNKEL (reference sequence). The V end was cut by 3 bases, the J end by 5 bases, with 13 bases between. The CDR3 length is 14 residues.

The chain links TRBV5-8 to TRBJ2-2; possible D gene TRBD1, 5 bases. Germline CDR1 is SGHTS and CDR2 is YDEGEE. Trimming left V 2 bases short and J 4 bases short, with 27 bases between. The CDR3 runs 20 residues. The CDR3 here is CASSFLPPGSAGWITGELFF. The CDR3 DNA reads as TGTGCCAGCAGCTTTCTCCCCCCCGGGTCGGCAGGGTGGATCACCGGGGAGCTGTTTTTT.

The V call is TRBV3-1 (or the pseudogene TRBV3-2), the J call TRBJ2-7; a possible D gene is TRBD2 (6 bases). Germline CDR1 reads LGHDT; CDR2 reads YNNKEL (reference sequence). V was pared by 3 bases and J by 3 bases, with 18 bases between. The CDR3 extends over 16 amino acids. CDR3 loop: CASSHHFRRDDYEQYF. The CDR3 DNA reads TGTGCCAGCAGCCACCACTTCAGGCGGGACGACTACGAGCAGTACTTC.

This rearrangement joins TRBV27 to TRBJ2-7; 8 nucleotides agree with TRBD2. Germline assignment: CDR1 MNHEY and CDR2 SMNVEV (reference sequence). V lost 5 bases to trimming and J lost 4 bases; unmatched junction nucleotides: 10. This CDR3 comprises 15 residues. In DNA, the CDR3 is TGTGCCAGCAGTCCCGCAACCGGGAGGGGATACGAGCAGTACTTC. Encoded protein: CASSPATGRGYEQYF.

The V gene is TRBV25-1, the J gene TRBJ2-7; a weak D match, TRBD1 (6 bases). In germline, CDR1 is MGHDK, CDR2 SYGVNS. The CDR3 is 10 amino acids. The V and J ends lost 9 bases and 6 bases respectively, with 9 bases between them. The CDR3 region is CASRGFEQYF. The CDR3 DNA reads as TGTGCCAGTAGGGGGTTCGAGCAGTACTTC.

This clone appeared once. Other DNA sequences in this sample translate to the same CDR3. The chain has TRBV5-1 and TRBJ2-2; TRBD2 is a possible D gene (6 bases). V gave up 0 bases and J gave up 1 base, with 10 bases separating them. Germline assignment: CDR1 SGHRS and CDR2 YFSETQ. This CDR3 contains 16 residues. CDR3 nucleotides: TGCGCCAGCAGCTTGGCAGGGACTGGGAACACCGGGGAGCTGTTTTTT. Protein: CASSLAGTGNTGELFF.

J is TRBJ2-3 and V is TRBV29-1; 8 bases line up with TRBD2. Germline CDR1 and CDR2: SQVTM and ANQGSEA. The CDR3 covers 16 residues. V lost 3 bases to trimming and J lost 0 bases; unmatched junction nucleotides: 8. CDR3 residues: CSVDGGGPASTDTQYF. CDR3 nucleotide sequence: TGCAGCGTTGATGGCGGGGGGCCCGCTAGCACAGATACGCAGTATTTT.

This clone was detected only a few times. This rearrangement joins TRBV12-3 or TRBV12-4 to TRBJ1-1, with 7 bases aligning to TRBD1. V lost 8 bases and J lost 0; bases outside the gene matches: 3. This CDR3 contains 13 residues. The CDR3 DNA sequence: TGTGCCAGCGGAGGGGGCATGAACACTGAAGCTTTCTTT. Translated: CASGGGMNTEAFF.

This chain links TRBV20-1 with TRBJ1-1; unclear D gene. Germline V gives CDR1 DFQATT, CDR2 SNEGSKA (reference sequence). CDR3 length: 11 residues. V lost 3 bases to trimming and J lost 5 bases, with 7 bases between them. The CDR3 here is CSASLRTEAFF. Written as DNA, the CDR3 is TGCAGTGCTAGTCTGAGGACTGAAGCTTTCTTT.

Concerning this clone itself: Other DNA sequences in this sample translate to the same CDR3. CDR3 loop: CASTRSATNEKLFF. The CDR3 nucleotides are TGTGCCAGCACGAGGAGTGCAACTAATGAAAAACTGTTTTTT. The V call is TRBV2, the J call TRBJ1-4; D remains ambiguous. V was cut by 7 bases and J by 0 bases, with 9 bases left in between. The CDR3 has 14 residues. Germline V gene data show CDR1 as SNHLY and CDR2 as FYNNEI.

The chain is built from TRBV2 and TRBJ1-1, with a weak D call TRBD1 (5 bases). V was clipped by 6 bases and J by 6 bases, with 23 bases between them. Germline values: CDR1 SNHLY, CDR2 FYNNEI. The length of the CDR3 is 16 residues. The CDR3 coding sequence is TGTGCCAGCAGGGCAGGGAACGTTGGGTTAGAGGCTGAAGCTTTCTTT. Its translation: CASRAGNVGLEAEAFF.

CDR3 in amino acids: CASSQGLLADGETQYF. The CDR3 DNA sequence: TGCGCCAGCAGCCAAGGCCTTCTAGCGGACGGAGAGACCCAGTACTTC. The chain combines TRBV4-1 with TRBJ2-5, with 7 positions matching TRBD2. Germline assignment: CDR1 MGHRA and CDR2 YSYEKL. The CDR3 is made up of 16 amino acids. V shed 1 base, J shed 4 bases, and the junction held 9 bases outside the gene matches.

There are a few counts of this clone. The J gene is TRBJ1-3, the V gene TRBV6-5; no definite D call. This CDR3 comprises 14 residues. V shed 8 bases and J shed 1 base, with 12 bases lying between them. Germline CDR1 is MNHEY and CDR2 is SVGAGI. As DNA, the CDR3 is TGTGCCAGCCTTCAGACTGCTTCTGGAAACACCATATATTTT. Its protein product is CASLQTASGNTIYF.

This chain uses TRBV3-1 (or the pseudogene TRBV3-2) with TRBJ1-2, with 7 bases lining up with TRBD1. V trimming: 0 bases; J trimming: 10 bases; junction bases outside the gene matches: 11. CDR3 length equals 15 residues. Germline V gene lookup returns CDR1 LGHDT and CDR2 YNNKEL (reference sequence). The DNA for the CDR3 is TGTGCCAGCAGCCAAGACCCTACAGGGGAAGTCGTCTACACCTTC. It specifies CASSQDPTGEVVYTF.

The rearrangement links TRBV4-1 to TRBJ2-2, with TRBD1 identical over 11 bases. Germline CDR1 reads MGHRA; CDR2 reads YSYEKL. There are 15 residues in the CDR3. The V gene end was trimmed by 4 bases and the J gene end by 7 bases; junction bases not matched to a gene: 5. The DNA of the CDR3 is TGCGCCAGCAGCCGTTGGGGACAGGGGGGCGGGGAGCTGTTTTTT. It specifies CASSRWGQGGGELFF.

The DNA for the CDR3 is TGTGCCAGCAGCGCGGGACAGACCTATGGCTACACCTTC. It yields the protein CASSAGQTYGYTF. The chain is built from TRBV3-1 (or the pseudogene TRBV3-2) and TRBJ1-2; 7 bases fit TRBD1. CDR1 LGHDT and CDR2 YNNKEL come from the germline V gene (reference sequence). Losses at the gene ends were 5 bases for V and 4 bases for J; bases not matched to a gene: 4. The CDR3 is made up of 13 amino acids.